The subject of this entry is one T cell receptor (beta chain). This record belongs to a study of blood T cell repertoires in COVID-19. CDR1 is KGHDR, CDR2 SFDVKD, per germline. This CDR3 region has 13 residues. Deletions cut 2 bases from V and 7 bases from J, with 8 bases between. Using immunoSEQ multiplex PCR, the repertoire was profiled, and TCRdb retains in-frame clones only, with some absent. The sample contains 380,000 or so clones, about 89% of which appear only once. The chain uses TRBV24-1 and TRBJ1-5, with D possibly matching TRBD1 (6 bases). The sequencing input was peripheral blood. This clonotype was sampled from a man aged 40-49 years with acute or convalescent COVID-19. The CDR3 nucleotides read TGTGCCACCAGTGATTCCACAGGGCAGCCCCAGCATTTT. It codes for CATSDSTGQPQHF.